The T cell receptor (beta chain) under discussion was sequenced for a study of human T cells and chemical hapten exposure. Each CDR3 protein gets one entry after TCRdb re-called the RACE reads with MiXCR. The table has around 260,000 distinct CDR3 sequences, 7.5% to 9% seen once. Germline loops: CDR1 KGHSH, CDR2 LQKENI. Trimming removed 4 bases at V and 0 bases at J, with 13 bases between. The CDR3 is made up of 15 amino acids. Time point described: pre-sensitization, week 0. Documented treatment: therapeutic diphenylcyclopropenone sensitization with weekly scalp DPC. Sample: whole blood, taken in connection with sensitization to the hapten diphenylcyclopropenone (DPC). The TCR sequence derives from a middle-aged woman with alopecia areata. Some clones in this sample may be carry-over from other donors' samples. V and J are TRBV18 and TRBJ2-7; TRBD2 is a possible D gene (6 bases). Here the CDR3 reads CASSLRDQISYEQYF. As DNA, the CDR3 is TGTGCCAGCTCACTGCGGGACCAGATCTCCTACGAGCAGTACTTC.